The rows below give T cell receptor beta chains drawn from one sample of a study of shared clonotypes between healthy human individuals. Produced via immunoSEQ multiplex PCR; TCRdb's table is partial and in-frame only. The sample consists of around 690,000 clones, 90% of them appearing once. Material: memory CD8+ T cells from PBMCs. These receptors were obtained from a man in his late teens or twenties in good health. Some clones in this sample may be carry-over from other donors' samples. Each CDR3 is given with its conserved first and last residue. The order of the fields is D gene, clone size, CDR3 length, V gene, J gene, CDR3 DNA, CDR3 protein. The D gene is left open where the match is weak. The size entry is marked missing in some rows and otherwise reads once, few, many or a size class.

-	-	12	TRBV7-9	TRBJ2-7	TGTGCCAGCAGCAGACCTCCCGACGAGCAGTACTTC	CASSRPPDEQYF
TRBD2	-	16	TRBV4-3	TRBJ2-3	TGCGCCAGCAGCCAAGATTCCGCGGGGGGCACAGATACGCAGTATTTT	CASSQDSAGGTDTQYF
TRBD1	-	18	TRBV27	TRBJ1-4	TGTGCCAGCAGTCAAGGGACAGGGGGTTATGCAACTAATGAAAAACTGTTTTTT	CASSQGTGGYATNEKLFF
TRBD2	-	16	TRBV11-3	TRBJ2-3	TGTGCCAGCAGCCCGGGGACTAGCGGGGGAGTGGATACGCAGTATTTT	CASSPGTSGGVDTQYF
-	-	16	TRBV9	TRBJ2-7	TGTGCCAGCAGCGTTAACAGGGACTTGTCAACCTACGAGCAGTACTTC	CASSVNRDLSTYEQYF
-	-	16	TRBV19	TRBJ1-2	TGTGCCAGTAGTATTCGGTTGTCAGGAGATAACTATGGCTACACCTTC	CASSIRLSGDNYGYTF
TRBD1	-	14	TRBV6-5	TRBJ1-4	TGTGCCAGCAGTCCGCGGACAGGGATCGGAAAACTGTTTTTT	CASSPRTGIGKLFF
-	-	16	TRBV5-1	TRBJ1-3	TGCGCCAGCAGCTTTGGGTCCCCGCAGGATGGAAACACCATATATTTT	CASSFGSPQDGNTIYF
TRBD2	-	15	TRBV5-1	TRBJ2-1	TGCGCCAGCAGTGGTACCGGGAGGGCCTACAATGAGCAGTTCTTC	CASSGTGRAYNEQFF
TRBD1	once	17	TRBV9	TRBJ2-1	TGTGCCAGCAGCATAAGTAAGGCGGGACAGGGATCGAATGAGCAGTTCTTC	CASSISKAGQGSNEQFF
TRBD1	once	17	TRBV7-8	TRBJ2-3	TGTGCCAGCAGCTTAGAGAGGGGGCCTCTACCGTCAGATACGCAGTATTTT	CASSLERGPLPSDTQYF
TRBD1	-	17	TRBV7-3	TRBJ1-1	TGTGCCAGCAGCTTCACCCCCCGACAGGGGGCGATGGTTGAAGCTTTCTTT	CASSFTPRQGAMVEAFF
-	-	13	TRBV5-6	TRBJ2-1	TGTGCCACCTACAAGAGCTCCTACAATGAGCAGTTCTTC	CATYKSSYNEQFF
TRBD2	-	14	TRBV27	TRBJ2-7	TGTGCCAGCAGATTAGCGGGAGGGCCGAGGGAGCAGTACTTC	CASRLAGGPREQYF
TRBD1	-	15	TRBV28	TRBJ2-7	TGTGCCAGCATCCCACACGGGACAGGGGAATACGAGCAGTACTTC	CASIPHGTGEYEQYF
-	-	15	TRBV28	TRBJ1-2	TGTGCCAGCAGAGTTACCCAGGGGACTAACTATGGCTACACCTTC	CASRVTQGTNYGYTF
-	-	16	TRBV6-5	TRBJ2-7	TGTGCCAGCAGTTACTCGACGGGTCCCCACTCCTACGAGCAGTACTTC	CASSYSTGPHSYEQYF
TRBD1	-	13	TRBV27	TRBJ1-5	TGTGCCTGCAGGGGGGGTGGCAATCAGCCCCAGCATTTT	CACRGGGNQPQHF
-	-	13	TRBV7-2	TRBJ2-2	TGTGCCAGCAGGCCGGGGGTGACCGGGGAGCTGTTTTTT	CASRPGVTGELFF
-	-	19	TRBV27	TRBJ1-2	TGTGCCAGCAGCTTCTTGTCCCCGGGCAGGGTGAGTCAGGACTATGGCTACACCTTC	CASSFLSPGRVSQDYGYTF
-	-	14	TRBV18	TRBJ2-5	TGTGCCAGCTCACTCTCGAAGGCTCAAGAGACCCAGTACTTC	CASSLSKAQETQYF
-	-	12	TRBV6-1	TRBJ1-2	TGTGCCAGCATCGGGTGGGGGGGTGGCTACACCTTC	CASIGWGGGYTF
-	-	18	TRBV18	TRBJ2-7	TGTGCCAGCTCACCACGATCCCCGACTAGTAATTTTTTCTACGAGCAGTACTTC	CASSPRSPTSNFFYEQYF
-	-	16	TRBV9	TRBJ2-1	TGTGCCAGCAGCGTCCAAGGCCGGTCCTCCTACAATGAGCAGTTCTTC	CASSVQGRSSYNEQFF
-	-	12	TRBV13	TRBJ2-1	TGTGCCAGCAGCTTAGAAGGTAGGGAGCAGTTCTTC	CASSLEGREQFF
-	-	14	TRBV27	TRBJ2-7	TGTGCCAGCAGAGGGTATTCGGACTCCTACGAGCAGTACTTC	CASRGYSDSYEQYF
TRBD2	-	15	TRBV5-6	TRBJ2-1	TGTGCCAGCACCCATTCCAGCGGGAATTACAATGAGCAGTTCTTC	CASTHSSGNYNEQFF
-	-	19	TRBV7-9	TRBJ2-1	TGTGCCAGCAGCTTACGAGGGTCAAGCGTCTCCCCCAGGGGCAATGAGCAGTTCTTC	CASSLRGSSVSPRGNEQFF
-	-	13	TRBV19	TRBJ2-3	TGTGCCAGTAGTATACTAGCAGCAGATACGCAGTATTTT	CASSILAADTQYF
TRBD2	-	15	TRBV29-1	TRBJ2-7	TGCAGCGTTGTGGTACGGGAGGGGCCCTCCTACGAGCAGTACTTC	CSVVVREGPSYEQYF
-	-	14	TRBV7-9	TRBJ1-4	TGTGCCAGCAGCACCCGGACTGAAAATGAAAAACTGTTTTTT	CASSTRTENEKLFF
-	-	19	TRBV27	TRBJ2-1	TGTGCCAGCAGTCCCCAAAATCCATCTCTAGTTTCCCAAGCAAATGAGCAGTTCTTC	CASSPQNPSLVSQANEQFF
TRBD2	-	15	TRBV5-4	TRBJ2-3	TGTGCCAGCAGACCAAGCGGGAGGGCTCCAGATACGCAGTATTTT	CASRPSGRAPDTQYF
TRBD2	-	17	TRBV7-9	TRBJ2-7	TGTGCCAGCAGCTTAGGGACTAGCGGGAGATCGGGCTACGAGCAGTACTTC	CASSLGTSGRSGYEQYF
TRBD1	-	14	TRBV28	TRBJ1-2	TGTGCCAGTAAACAGGGGAGTAGTAACTATGGCTACACCTTC	CASKQGSSNYGYTF
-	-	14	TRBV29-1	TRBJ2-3	TGCAGCGTTGACGGATTCGGAGGACCAGATACGCAGTATTTT	CSVDGFGGPDTQYF
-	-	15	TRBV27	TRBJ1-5	TGTGCCAGCAGTTCCAAACGACAGTACAATCAGCCCCAGCATTTT	CASSSKRQYNQPQHF
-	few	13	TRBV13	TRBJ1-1	TGTGCCAGCAGTTGGGGGCAGAACACTGAAGCTTTCTTT	CASSWGQNTEAFF
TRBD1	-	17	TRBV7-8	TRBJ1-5	TGTGCCACGGTGAGCGGGACAGGCCCCTATAGCAATCAGCCCCAGCATTTT	CATVSGTGPYSNQPQHF
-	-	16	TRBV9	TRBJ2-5	TGTGCCAGCAGCGCAGCGGAGGGAAAGAGGGGGGAGACCCAGTACTTC	CASSAAEGKRGETQYF
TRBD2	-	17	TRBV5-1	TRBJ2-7	TGCGCCAGCAGCTCCACTAGCGGGAGGCCCTTCTCCTACGAGCAGTACTTC	CASSSTSGRPFSYEQYF
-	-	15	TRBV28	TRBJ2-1	TGTGCCAGCAGTTTTATGCGGGGCGCCTACAATGAGCAGTTCTTC	CASSFMRGAYNEQFF
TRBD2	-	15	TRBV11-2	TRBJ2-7	TGTGCCAGCAGCGTCGGGACTAGCGGTTACTACGAGCAGTACTTC	CASSVGTSGYYEQYF
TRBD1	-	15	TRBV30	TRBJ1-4	TGTGCCTGGAGTTTTACAGGGGGCCCTAATGAAAAACTGTTTTTT	CAWSFTGGPNEKLFF
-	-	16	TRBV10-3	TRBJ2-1	TGTGCCATCAGTCATTGGGCGGAGAGCTCCTACAATGAGCAGTTCTTC	CAISHWAESSYNEQFF
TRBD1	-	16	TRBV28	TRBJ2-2	TGTGCCAGCAGACCCGGGACAGGGGCTGCTGGGGGGGAGCTGTTTTTT	CASRPGTGAAGGELFF
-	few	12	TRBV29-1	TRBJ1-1	TGCAGCGTTGAGCGGGGGAACACTGAAGCTTTCTTT	CSVERGNTEAFF
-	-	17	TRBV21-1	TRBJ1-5	TGTGCCAGCAGCAAAGCCACCGACGACAGGGACAATCAGCCCCAGCATTTT	CASSKATDDRDNQPQHF
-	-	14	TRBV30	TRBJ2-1	TGTGCCTGGTCCGGGGGTAGCGGCTACAATGAGCAGTTCTTC	CAWSGGSGYNEQFF
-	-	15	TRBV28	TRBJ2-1	TGTGCCAGCAGTTTATGGAGGGACTCCTACAATGAGCAGTTCTTC	CASSLWRDSYNEQFF
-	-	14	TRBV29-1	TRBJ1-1	TGCAGCGTTGAAGATCCGTCAGGGTTGGTTGAAGCTTTCTTT	CSVEDPSGLVEAFF